The rows below give T cell receptor beta chains drawn from one sample of a study of cytomegalovirus exposure and HLA in healthy donors. The method was immunoSEQ multiplex PCR; TCRdb's version includes in-frame clones alone and lacks a portion of them. The sample contains about 120,000 clones, approximately 80% of which appear only once. The source material was PBMCs. The receptors originated from a man in his fifties or sixties in good health and CMV-seronegative. The conserved cysteine and the conserved F or W are not part of the CDR3 here. The D gene is left open where the match is weak. A row's size may be missing; if present it is once, few, many or a size class.

TRBV14	NA	NA	TRBJ1-6	ASSQEERSSYNSPLH
TRBV7-2	NA	NA	TRBJ1-2	ASSLDSFYGYT
TRBV7-3	NA	NA	TRBJ2-3	ASAFELADTQY
TRBV28	TRBD2	NA	TRBJ2-1	ASSSLRSGVYNEQF
TRBV11-2	TRBD2	NA	TRBJ2-1	ASSLGGGRDNEQF
TRBV7-6	NA	few	TRBJ2-7	ASSLATGEQY
TRBV19	NA	NA	TRBJ1-1	ASKVGQGILNTEAF
TRBV13	TRBD1	few	TRBJ2-1	ASSSPAGQGYNEQF
TRBV20-1	NA	NA	TRBJ2-7	SARQDYEQY
TRBV27	NA	once	TRBJ2-7	ASSLSPSAIFYEQY
TRBV19	TRBD1	NA	TRBJ2-7	ASSAGTGGIYEQY
TRBV2	TRBD2	NA	TRBJ2-6	ASRGIAGGGSGANVLT
TRBV7-3	NA	NA	TRBJ2-1	ASSLNLNEQF
TRBV29-1	NA	NA	TRBJ2-1	SVGQGYGEQF
TRBV18	NA	NA	TRBJ1-2	ASSPGANYGYT
TRBV19	TRBD1	NA	TRBJ1-5	ASRQGAELGNQPQH
TRBV9	NA	NA	TRBJ2-3	ASSVLFTDTQY
TRBV5-1	NA	NA	TRBJ1-6	ASSKRESSYNSPLH
TRBV4-3	TRBD2	NA	TRBJ2-4	ASSQDHKRGGVAKNIQY
TRBV29-1	NA	NA	TRBJ1-2	SVGLQAKDYGYT
TRBV5-1	TRBD2	NA	TRBJ2-5	ASSLALAGETQY
TRBV13	NA	NA	TRBJ2-1	ASSSMGDEQF
TRBV4-2	NA	NA	TRBJ2-7	ASSQVRRGLSYEQY
TRBV28	TRBD1	NA	TRBJ1-2	ASSLDAGGNGYT
TRBV4-1	TRBD1	NA	TRBJ2-2	ASSSGTENTGELF
TRBV10-3	NA	few	TRBJ1-3	AISESGGQGGNTIY
TRBV7-2	TRBD2	NA	TRBJ2-5	ASSLRKGSGGAGKTQY
TRBV25-1	NA	few	TRBJ2-3	ASSESSARADTQY
TRBV1	NA	NA	TRBJ1-1	TSSQLYGGNTEAF
TRBV27	NA	NA	TRBJ2-3	ASSFSGYTDTQY
TRBV11-2	TRBD2	NA	TRBJ2-1	ASSSGLAVSYNEQF
TRBV11-2	NA	NA	TRBJ1-2	ASSSRVVNYGYP
TRBV5-1	TRBD1	NA	TRBJ2-3	ASSLDSGQGTGDTQY
TRBV7-8	NA	once	TRBJ1-5	ASRGSSNQPQH
TRBV28	TRBD1	NA	TRBJ1-6	ASRPPGGLGSPLH
TRBV4-2	TRBD1	NA	TRBJ1-3	ASSPTTGYGNTIY
TRBV6-1	TRBD2	NA	TRBJ2-1	ASSLRELAGGSPF